The clone carrying this TCR beta chain was seen a few times. TCR beta CDR3 regions were amplified from RNA. Primed by the HTBI set, a first-round RT-PCR was run on the TCR CDR3. MiXCR, applied by TCRdb to the multiplex PCR reads, yields one record per CDR3 protein. Of a few hundred thousand distinct CDR3 sequences in the sample, 20% to 30% were seen once. The entry originates in a study of T cells in Graves' hyperthyroidism and ophthalmopathy. The CDR3 length is 15 residues. V trimming: 5 bases; J trimming: 3 bases; junction bases outside the gene matches: 7. Germline values: CDR1 LNHDA, CDR2 SQIVND (reference sequence).

This clonotype was obtained from a man between 50 and 59 years old with Graves' hyperthyroidism. Sequencing used blood. This chain links TRBV19 with TRBJ1-5; 7 nucleotides line up with TRBD1. CDR3 residues: CASSSGTAFNQPQHF. The CDR3 DNA reads as TGTGCCAGTAGTTCCGGGACAGCCTTCAATCAGCCCCAGCATTTT.